This is a list of T cell receptor beta chains from one sample in a study of control samples from healthy donors and cancer patients. Data came from immunoSEQ multiplex PCR; TCRdb stores just in-frame clones and leaves some out. The sample has about 110,000 clones, roughly 90% seen once. The specimen sequenced was blood. The origin of the receptors is a woman between 50 and 59 years old in good health. The CDR3 runs from the conserved cysteine through the conserved F or W. D genes are given only for firm matches. Some rows have no size entry. The others give once, few or many, or a class for an expanded clone.

clone_size,v_call,j_call,d_call,cdr3_nt,cdr3_aa
once,TRBV24-1,TRBJ2-1,TRBD2,TGTGCCACCAGTGGAAGCGGGGGGTACAATGAGCAGTTCTTC,CATSGSGGYNEQFF
few,TRBV19,TRBJ2-1,TRBD1,TGTGCCAGTAGACGAACAGGGGCTCGGTACAATGAGCAGTTCTTC,CASRRTGARYNEQFF
.,TRBV7-2,TRBJ2-5,.,TGTGCCAGCAGCTCTCGGGGGAAAGAGACCCAGTACTTC,CASSSRGKETQYF
.,TRBV12-3/TRBV12-4,TRBJ2-3,.,TGTGCCAGCAGTCCGCGTGAAAGGGATACGCAGTATTTT,CASSPRERDTQYF
.,TRBV10-1,TRBJ1-1,.,TGCGCCAGCAGTGAGTCGTGGAACACTGAAGCTTTCTTT,CASSESWNTEAFF
.,TRBV6-2/TRBV6-3,TRBJ2-5,.,TGTGCCAGCAGTCTTACCGGGGTCCAAGAGACCCAGTACTTC,CASSLTGVQETQYF
.,TRBV11-2,TRBJ2-5,.,TGTGCCAGCAGCTTAGCAGGGCTCCAAGAGACCCAGTACTTC,CASSLAGLQETQYF
.,TRBV10-3,TRBJ2-7,.,TGTGCCATCAGTGAGTCGACTGGGGACTCCCGAAGCGAGCAGTACTTC,CAISESTGDSRSEQYF
.,TRBV25-1,TRBJ2-3,.,TGTGCCAGCAGTGACCTTCGGCGGGGATATACGCAGTATTTT,CASSDLRRGYTQYF
.,TRBV24-1,TRBJ1-2,.,TGTGCCACCAGTGATTCGGGACAAAGGGGGAGAGGCTACACCTTC,CATSDSGQRGRGYTF
.,TRBV11-1,TRBJ2-4,.,TGTGCCAGCAGCTTAGGGGCGGGTGGAGAGTACTTC,CASSLGAGGEYF
.,TRBV29-1,TRBJ2-1,TRBD2,TGCAGCGGACTAGCGGGAGGGTCGGGGTCTGAGCAGTTCTTC,CSGLAGGSGSEQFF
once,TRBV2,TRBJ2-3,TRBD1,TGTGCCAGCAGTGAACGGGACAGGGCCCCAGATACGCAGTATTTT,CASSERDRAPDTQYF
.,TRBV7-9,TRBJ1-1,.,TGTGCCAGCAGCCCCACTGCCGGCGGAGAAGCTTTCTTT,CASSPTAGGEAFF
.,TRBV4-3,TRBJ2-3,TRBD2,TGCGCCAGCAGCCGTCTAGCGGGTGGTAGCGGGAGGGCCACTAGCACAGATACGCAGTATTTT,CASSRLAGGSGRATSTDTQYF
.,TRBV30,TRBJ1-1,.,TGTGCCTGGACGGAGAACGCTGAAGCTTTCTTT,CAWTENAEAFF
.,TRBV19,TRBJ2-5,.,TGTGCCAGTCGCCTTGACCGGGGGGCTGAAGAGACCCAGTACTTC,CASRLDRGAEETQYF
.,TRBV9,TRBJ2-1,.,TGTGCCAGCAGCGTCCAGATATTAGGTGGTGAGCAGTTCTTC,CASSVQILGGEQFF
.,TRBV30,TRBJ2-1,TRBD2,TGTGCCTGGACCCAGTGGGGGGGAGGATTTGATGAGCAGTTCTTC,CAWTQWGGGFDEQFF
.,TRBV18,TRBJ2-5,.,TGTGCCAGCTCACCCTACGAAGAGACCCAGTACTTC,CASSPYEETQYF
.,TRBV7-2,TRBJ2-3,.,TGTGCCAGCAGCCCTAACACAGATACGCAGTATTTT,CASSPNTDTQYF
.,TRBV5-1,TRBJ2-1,TRBD1,TGCGCCAGCAGCTGGGGACAGTTCAATGAGCAGTTCTTC,CASSWGQFNEQFF
.,TRBV25-1,TRBJ2-4,.,TGTGCCAGCAGCACGAGCAGAAATTACAAAAACATTCAGTACTTC,CASSTSRNYKNIQYF
.,TRBV9,TRBJ2-3,TRBD2,TGTGCCAGCAGCGCCCCTAGCGGGATCCGGACAGATACGCAGTATTTT,CASSAPSGIRTDTQYF
.,TRBV7-8,TRBJ1-6,.,TGTGCCAGCAGCTTAGAAATGAGCTCCTATAATTCACCCCTCCACTTT,CASSLEMSSYNSPLHF
.,TRBV6-6,TRBJ1-1,.,TGTGCCAGCAGTTATCGTAAAGGGAAGGCTGAAGCTTTCTTT,CASSYRKGKAEAFF
.,TRBV7-6,TRBJ1-3,.,TGTGCCAGCAGCGGACAGTCTCGCTCTGGAAACACCATATATTTT,CASSGQSRSGNTIYF
.,TRBV4-2,TRBJ1-1,.,TGTGCCAGCAGCCTGTCCCAAATACAGGGCCAAATTTTCTCGGCGGGGCGTGCTGAAGCTTTCTTT,CASSLSQIQGQIFSAGRAEAFF
.,TRBV3-1/TRBV3-2,TRBJ1-5,.,TGTGCCAGCAGCCCCAGGGGCGCCGGCAATCAGCCCCAGCATTTT,CASSPRGAGNQPQHF
.,TRBV30,TRBJ1-1,.,TGTGCCTGGATAACCTCCCGAGGGGGGTTGGCTTTCTTT,CAWITSRGGLAFF
many,TRBV5-4,TRBJ2-3,.,TGTGCCAGCAGCTTGGGGGGGGCCACAGATACGCAGTATTTT,CASSLGGATDTQYF
.,TRBV12-3/TRBV12-4,TRBJ2-3,.,TGTGCCAGCGGGGACCCAAGCACAGATACGCAGTATTTT,CASGDPSTDTQYF
.,TRBV19,TRBJ2-7,.,TGTGCCAGTAGTATAGCACACACTGATTACGAGCAGTACTTC,CASSIAHTDYEQYF
.,TRBV7-2,TRBJ2-4,.,TGTGCCAGCAGCCTACAGTCATTAGCCAAAAACATTCAGTACTTC,CASSLQSLAKNIQYF
.,TRBV18,TRBJ2-1,TRBD2,TGTGCCAGCCAGACGGCGGCGGGAGTCCACAATGAGCAGTTCTTC,CASQTAAGVHNEQFF
.,TRBV5-1,TRBJ2-3,.,TGCGCCAGCAGCTTCGGTAACCCGGGACAAAGCACAGATACGCAGTATTTT,CASSFGNPGQSTDTQYF
.,TRBV5-1,TRBJ1-5,.,TGCGCCAGCAGCTTTAACGGTGGGAGCAATCAGCCCCAGCATTTT,CASSFNGGSNQPQHF
.,TRBV19,TRBJ1-6,TRBD1,TGTGCCAGTAGTGAGGGACAGGAGTTTTCACCCCTCCACTTT,CASSEGQEFSPLHF
.,TRBV27,TRBJ2-3,.,TGTGCCAGCAGTTTGGACTACACAGATACGCAGTATTTT,CASSLDYTDTQYF
.,TRBV5-1,TRBJ2-1,.,TGCGCCAGCAGCCCGGGGGGGACAGGATACAATGAGCAGTTCTTC,CASSPGGTGYNEQFF
.,TRBV5-1,TRBJ1-1,.,TGCGCCAGCAGCCACGGGGGGGCCACTGAAGCTTTCTTT,CASSHGGATEAFF
once,TRBV19,TRBJ2-1,TRBD1,TGTGCCAGTAGTAACACAGGGGGCGCTTATGGGGATGAGCAGTTCTTC,CASSNTGGAYGDEQFF
few,TRBV4-1,TRBJ1-3,.,TGCGCCAGCAGCCAAGTGGATTTTGGGTTTGCTTCTGGAAACACCATATATTTT,CASSQVDFGFASGNTIYF
.,TRBV29-1,TRBJ1-2,.,TGCAGCGCTCAGACCGCGAACTATGGCTACACCTTC,CSAQTANYGYTF
.,TRBV5-4,TRBJ2-1,.,TGTGCCAGCAGCCAAGCCTCTAAGCCATACAATGAGCAGTTCTTC,CASSQASKPYNEQFF
.,TRBV5-5,TRBJ1-6,.,TGTGCCAGCACCCCCTTCGAAAATTCACCCCTCCACTTT,CASTPFENSPLHF
.,TRBV30,TRBJ1-4,.,TGTGCCTGGAGGGCTCGGACAGCCTGGGAAAAACTGTTTTTT,CAWRARTAWEKLFF
.,TRBV5-1,TRBJ2-1,.,TGCGCCAGCAGCCGTGGGCGGGAATACAATGAGCAGTTCTTC,CASSRGREYNEQFF
.,TRBV4-1,TRBJ1-2,.,TGCGCCAGCAGCCAAGCTGCCTCTAACTATGGCTACACCTTC,CASSQAASNYGYTF